This T cell receptor beta chain appears in the sequencing data of a study of blood T cells in healthy people across ages. Sample-barcoded 5' priming and a J-beta primer mix drove a second PCR of about 6 to 11 cycles. TCRdb used MiXCR to reprocess the 5' RACE reads, holding one entry per CDR3 protein. Here the sample spans hundreds of thousands of distinct CDR3 sequences, roughly 25% being singletons. The table lists this clonotype with a few counts. The CDR3 is 17 amino acids. CDR1 is SGHTA and CDR2 is FQGNSA in the germline V gene. V lost 5 bases to trimming and J lost 0 bases; unmatched junction nucleotides: 7. The data also belong to a second study, concerning T cells of mothers and their children. From that report: Three healthy Caucasian mothers and their six children donated. At a rate of 1.5 ug per 15 ul, cDNA synthesis received all of the extracted RNA.

V and J are TRBV7-2 and TRBJ2-5, with 12 bases aligning to TRBD2. The sample comprised blood. The sequence came from a boy aged 5-17 years in good health. The CDR3 coding sequence is TGTGCCAGCAGCAGACTAGCGGGGGCCTTGTACCAAGAGACCCAGTACTTC. It specifies CASSRLAGALYQETQYF.